This passage covers 23 T cell receptor beta chains from one sample sequenced in a study of beta chain features in type 1 diabetes. All of the isolated RNA was reverse transcribed, so expressed TCRB transcripts were sequenced. Repertoires were generated with immunoSEQ multiplex PCR, while TCRdb's copy carries only in-frame clones and drops some. The repertoire holds fewer than 500,000 clones, with more than 11% as singletons. Specimen: naive CD4+ T cells from blood. The origin of the receptors is a young man in good health.

V is TRBV29-1 and J is TRBJ2-2, with D perhaps matching TRBD1 or TRBD2 (5 bases each). Germline assignment: CDR1 SQVTM and CDR2 ANQGSEA. Trimming removed 4 bases from V and 6 bases from J, with 15 bases in between. This CDR3 spans 14 amino acids. Written as DNA, the CDR3 is TGCAGCGTTGGATCCGGGACCGGGGCCGGGGAGCTGTTTTTT. Its protein product is CSVGSGTGAGELFF.

This rearrangement joins TRBV30 to TRBJ1-1; D uncertain. The CDR3 sequence is 13 residues long. Trimming removed 3 bases at V and 4 bases at J, with 12 bases between. Germline values: CDR1 GTSNPN, CDR2 SVGIG (reference sequence). CDR3 sequence (DNA): TGTGCCTGGAGCCCTTACTCGGGCACTGAAGCTTTCTTT. It specifies CAWSPYSGTEAFF.

The chain combines TRBV15 with TRBJ2-2; D not resolved. The germline CDR1 and CDR2 sequences are LNHNV and YYDKDF (reference sequence). Trimming removed 0 bases at V and 4 bases at J, with 9 bases between. The CDR3 totals 15 residues. The CDR3 nucleotides read TGTGCCACCAGCAGAGAAAGGGTTAGCACCGGGGAGCTGTTTTTT. Its translation is CATSRERVSTGELFF.

This clone was seen a few times. J is TRBJ2-2 and V is TRBV9; D not certain. The germline gives CDR1 SGDLS, CDR2 YYNGEE. Trimming pared 0 bases from V and 2 bases from J, leaving 11 bases between. The CDR3 runs 16 residues. The CDR3 loop reads CASSVVNSINTGELFF. In nucleotides, the CDR3 is TGTGCCAGCAGCGTAGTGAACAGCATAAACACCGGGGAGCTGTTTTTT. Complete variable domain (other parts from reference TRBV9 and TRBJ2-2): DSGVTQTPKHLITATGQRVTLRCSPRSGDLSVYWYQQSLDQGLQFLIQYYNGEERAKGNILERFSAQQFPDLHSELNLSSLELGDSALYFCASSVVNSINTGELFFGEGSRLTVL.

The chain joins TRBV5-1 to TRBJ2-5; D gene uncertain. Trimming pared 0 bases from V and 0 bases from J, leaving 6 bases between. The germline gives CDR1 SGHRS, CDR2 YFSETQ. The CDR3 is 14 amino acids. DNA for the CDR3: TGCGCCAGCAGCTTGGCCAAGCACCAAGAGACCCAGTACTTC. Its protein is CASSLAKHQETQYF.

The chain has TRBV2 and TRBJ2-5; weak D call: TRBD1 (7 bases). This CDR3 contains 16 residues. Trimming stripped 8 bases from V and 5 bases from J, with 24 bases between. In germline, CDR1 is SNHLY, CDR2 FYNNEI. The CDR3 protein is CASFPSERGRRETQYF. Here the CDR3 DNA reads TGTGCCAGCTTTCCTAGCGAGAGGGGGCGCCGGGAGACCCAGTACTTC.

Only a few counts were recorded for this clone. This rearrangement joins TRBV5-4 to TRBJ2-1; unclear D gene. Trimming removed 2 bases at V and 7 bases at J, with 7 bases between. Germline V CDR1 and CDR2: SGHNT, YYREEE (reference sequence). The CDR3 has 12 residues. CDR3 region: CASSFSGNEQFF. The CDR3 DNA reads TGTGCCAGCAGCTTCTCAGGAAATGAGCAGTTCTTC.

The CDR3 nucleotides read TGTGCCATCAGTGAGGGTTTAACAGATACGCAGTATTTT. This gives the protein CAISEGLTDTQYF. The chain couples TRBV10-3 to TRBJ2-3; D unresolved. The CDR3 covers 13 residues. V lost 2 bases and J lost 3, with 6 bases in between. Germline V gene sequence: CDR1 ENHRY, CDR2 SYGVKD.

V gene TRBV18 combines with J gene TRBJ2-2; no firm D call. V gave up 3 bases and J gave up 6 bases, with 14 bases separating them. Germline lookup yields CDR1 KGHSH and CDR2 LQKENI. This CDR3 spans 15 amino acids. CDR3 protein: CASSPGEAFAGELFF. DNA of the CDR3: TGTGCCAGCTCACCTGGGGAAGCGTTTGCCGGGGAGCTGTTTTTT.

The chain has TRBV7-2 and TRBJ2-7; unclear D gene. CDR3 length equals 12 residues. V lost 3 bases to trimming and J lost 0 bases, with 3 bases between them. CDR1 SGHTA and CDR2 FQGNSA come from the germline V gene. The CDR3 DNA is TGTGCCAGCAGCTTTAACTCCTACGAGCAGTACTTC. This encodes CASSFNSYEQYF. The complete variable domain, with remaining parts taken from reference TRBV7-2 and TRBJ2-7, reads GAGVSQSPSNKVTEKGKDVELRCDPISGHTALYWYRQSLGQGLEFLIYFQGNSAPDKSGLPSDRFSAERTGGSVSTLTIQRTQQEDSAVYLCASSFNSYEQYFGPGTRLTVT.

The chain uses TRBV7-2 and TRBJ2-1; unclear D gene. Per germline, CDR1 SGHTA and CDR2 FQGNSA. V dropped 2 bases and J dropped 0 bases, with 17 bases sitting between them. The CDR3 is 18 amino acids. CDR3 nucleotide sequence: TGTGCCAGCAGCTTAAGGCTGCCCTTAGTGTTCTCCTACAATGAGCAGTTCTTC. It is translated as CASSLRLPLVFSYNEQFF. The variable domain in full, with the rest retrieved from reference TRBV7-2 and TRBJ2-1, is GAGVSQSPSNKVTEKGKDVELRCDPISGHTALYWYRQSLGQGLEFLIYFQGNSAPDKSGLPSDRFSAERTGGSVSTLTIQRTQQEDSAVYLCASSLRLPLVFSYNEQFFGPGTRLTVL.

This clone has more than one count but fewer than ten. V usage is TRBV7-6 and J usage is TRBJ1-5; a weak D match, TRBD1 (6 bases). V was pared by 1 base and J by 0 bases, with 10 bases between. This CDR3 is built from 16 residues. Germline lookup yields CDR1 SGHVS and CDR2 FNYEAQ. The CDR3 region is CASSLGPGASNQPQHF. The CDR3 DNA reads TGTGCCAGCAGCTTAGGGCCAGGGGCTAGCAATCAGCCCCAGCATTTT.

CDR3 nucleotide sequence: TGTGCCAGCGGGTTTACTTTTTACAATGAGCAGTTCTTC. Translation gives CASGFTFYNEQFF. This rearrangement joins TRBV7-6 to TRBJ2-1; unclear D gene. Trimming took 8 bases from V and 4 from J, leaving 12 bases between them. Germline CDR1 SGHVS, CDR2 FNYEAQ. The CDR3 spans 13 residues.

The chain is built from TRBV27 and TRBJ2-7, with D uncertain. V dropped 5 bases and J dropped 5 bases, with 16 bases sitting between them. The germline V gene has CDR1 MNHEY and CDR2 SMNVEV (reference sequence). The CDR3 totals 14 residues. Here the CDR3 reads CASSPHSPRNEQYV. As DNA, the CDR3 is TGTGCCAGCAGTCCTCATTCCCCTAGGAACGAGCAGTACGTC.

A few counts support this clone. The chain carries TRBV30 and TRBJ2-3; 13 positions agree with TRBD2. CDR1 and CDR2 from the germline V gene are GTSNPN and SVGIG (reference sequence). The CDR3 covers 19 residues. Trimming at V came to 1 base and at J to 3 bases, leaving 13 bases not matched to a gene. DNA for the CDR3: TGTGCCTGGAGTGGAACTCGGACTAGCGGGAGCCGTGAAACAGATACGCAGTATTTT. Encoded protein: CAWSGTRTSGSRETDTQYF.

This clone was seen only a few times. The CDR3 protein is CASSASNLDRPGANVLTF. The CDR3 coding sequence is TGTGCCAGCAGTGCATCAAACTTAGACAGGCCTGGGGCCAACGTCCTGACTTTC. This sequence joins TRBV27 and TRBJ2-6; D perhaps matches TRBD1 (6 bases). Looked up from germline, CDR1 is MNHEY and CDR2 is SMNVEV (reference sequence). Trimming took off 5 bases at V and 2 bases at J, with 19 bases between the two ends. The CDR3 has 18 amino acids.

This rearrangement joins TRBV2 to TRBJ2-3; 8 nucleotides agree with TRBD2. The CDR3 loop spans 14 amino acids. Trimming took 8 bases from V and 4 from J; bases not matched to a gene: 8. Germline assignment: CDR1 SNHLY and CDR2 FYNNEI. In nucleotides, the CDR3 is TGTGCCAGCCTCAGGCTAGCGGGCCCAGATACGCAGTATTTT. It is translated as CASLRLAGPDTQYF.

For the CDR3, the DNA is TGTGCCAGCAGCGTGTCCGGTCTCGACGAGCAGTACTTC. Amino acid sequence: CASSVSGLDEQYF. The chain employs TRBV9 and TRBJ2-7; D remains unclear. CDR3 length: 13 residues. Trimming shortened V by 2 bases and J by 5 bases, and 11 bases separated the two germline ends. Germline V gene data show CDR1 as SGDLS and CDR2 as YYNGEE.

This clone was observed a handful of times. J is TRBJ2-7 and V is TRBV7-9; unclear D gene. Germline V gives CDR1 SEHNR, CDR2 FQNEAQ (reference sequence). V lost 10 bases to trimming and J lost 0 bases, with 13 bases between them. The CDR3 totals 13 residues. The CDR3 bases are TGTGCCATCACCGGCCGTAGCTCCTACGAGCAGTACTTC. It yields the protein CAITGRSSYEQYF.

The chain couples TRBV5-6 to TRBJ2-2; no definite D call. CDR3 length: 13 residues. From germline, CDR1 is SGHDT and CDR2 YYEEEE. Deletions cut 0 bases from V and 7 bases from J, with 7 bases between. The CDR3 protein is CASSLVVNGELFF. CDR3 DNA: TGTGCCAGCAGCTTGGTAGTGAACGGGGAGCTGTTTTTT.

The chain carries TRBV4-3 and TRBJ1-6; 8 nucleotides line up with TRBD1. V gave up 4 bases and J gave up 8 bases; unmatched junction bases: 7. This CDR3 has 15 amino acids. Germline CDR1 reads LGHNA; CDR2 reads YSLEER. Written as DNA, the CDR3 is TGCGCCAGCAGCCCCCGGTCACAGGGGGATTCACCCCTCCACTTT. This encodes CASSPRSQGDSPLHF.

This chain uses TRBV27 with TRBJ1-1; no clear D. V was trimmed by 5 bases and J by 3 bases, leaving 16 bases between them. The germline CDR1 and CDR2 sequences are MNHEY and SMNVEV (reference sequence). CDR3 length equals 15 residues. The CDR3 bases are TGTGCCAGCAGTCCCCGGTCCGAGGGATACACTGAAGCTTTCTTT. Translated, it gives CASSPRSEGYTEAFF.

CDR3 nucleotide sequence: TGTGCCATCGCGCCATCGGGGCCCCTAAACAATGAGCAGTTCTTC. Amino acid sequence: CAIAPSGPLNNEQFF. The V and J genes are TRBV10-3 and TRBJ2-1, with D perhaps assigned TRBD1 or TRBD2 (5 bases each). The V and J ends lost 8 bases and 5 bases respectively, with 19 bases between them. The CDR3 runs to 15 residues. The germline V gene has CDR1 ENHRY and CDR2 SYGVKD.